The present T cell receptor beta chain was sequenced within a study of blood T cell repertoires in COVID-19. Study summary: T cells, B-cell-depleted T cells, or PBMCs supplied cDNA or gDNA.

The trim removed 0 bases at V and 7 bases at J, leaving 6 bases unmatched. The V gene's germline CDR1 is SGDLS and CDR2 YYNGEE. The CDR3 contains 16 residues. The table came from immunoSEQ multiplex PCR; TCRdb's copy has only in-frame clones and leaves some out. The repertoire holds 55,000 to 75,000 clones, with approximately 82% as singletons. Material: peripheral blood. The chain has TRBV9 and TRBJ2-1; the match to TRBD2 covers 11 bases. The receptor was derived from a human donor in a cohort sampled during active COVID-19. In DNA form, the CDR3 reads TGTGCCAGCAGCGTAGTAGCGGGAGGGCCTGGTAATGAGCAGTTCTTC. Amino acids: CASSVVAGGPGNEQFF.